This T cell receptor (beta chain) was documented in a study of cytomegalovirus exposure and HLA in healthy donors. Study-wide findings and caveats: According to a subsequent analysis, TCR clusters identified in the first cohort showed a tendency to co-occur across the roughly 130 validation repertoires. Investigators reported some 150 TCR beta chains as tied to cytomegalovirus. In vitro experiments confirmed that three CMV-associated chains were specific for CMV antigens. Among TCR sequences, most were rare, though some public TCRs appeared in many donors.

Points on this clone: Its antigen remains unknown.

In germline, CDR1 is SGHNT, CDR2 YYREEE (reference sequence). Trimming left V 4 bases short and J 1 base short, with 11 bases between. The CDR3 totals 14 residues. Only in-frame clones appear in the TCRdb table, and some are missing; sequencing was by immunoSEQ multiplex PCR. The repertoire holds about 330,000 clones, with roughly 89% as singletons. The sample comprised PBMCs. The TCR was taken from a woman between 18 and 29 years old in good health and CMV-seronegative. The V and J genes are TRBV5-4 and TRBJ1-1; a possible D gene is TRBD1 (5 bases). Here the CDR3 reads CASSRQTGNTEAFF. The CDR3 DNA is TGTGCCAGCAGCCGTCAAACAGGGAACACTGAAGCTTTCTTT.